One T cell receptor (beta chain) is described in this entry. This sample is part of a study of cytomegalovirus exposure and HLA in healthy donors. CDR3 length: 14 amino acids. Germline V gene sequence: CDR1 MNHEY, CDR2 SVGAGI. V lost 7 bases and J lost 5; bases outside the gene matches: 5. 60 Vbeta and 13 Jbeta primers were used in PCR. Measured with immunoSEQ multiplex PCR; TCRdb has only the in-frame clones, and not every one. The sample contains about 190,000 clones, approximately 77% of which appear only once. This sequence joins TRBV6-5 and TRBJ1-2; 12 nucleotides align to TRBD1. The TCR sequence derives from a man aged 35 to 55 in good health and CMV-seropositive. Material: PBMCs. CDR3 bases: TGTGCCAGCATGCGGGACAGGGGGCATTATGGCTACACCTTC. It specifies CASMRDRGHYGYTF.